A selection of T cell receptor beta chains follows, all from one sample in a study of blood T cell repertoires in COVID-19. The protocol was immunoSEQ multiplex PCR, while the TCRdb copy is restricted to in-frame clones and leaves out a portion. The table lists about 320,000 clones, around 84% of them singletons. Sequencing input: PBMCs or T cells enriched from blood (not recorded which). These receptors all come from a woman aged 30 to 39 who had been exposed to COVID-19. CDR3s include the opening cysteine and the closing phenylalanine or tryptophan. Fields, in order: clone size, V gene, J gene, D gene, CDR3 protein, CDR3 DNA. The D gene is left open where the match is weak. The size of a clone is reported for some rows only, either as once, few or many, or as a class for expanded clones.

few	TRBV6-4	TRBJ2-3	NA	CASRESGSTDTQYF	TGTGCCAGCAGGGAGAGTGGAAGCACAGATACGCAGTATTTT
NA	TRBV5-5	TRBJ2-7	TRBD1	CASSRTGTGVHEQYF	TGTGCCAGCAGCCGAACCGGGACAGGGGTTCACGAGCAGTACTTC
NA	TRBV28	TRBJ1-6	NA	CASSLSFSPLHF	TGTGCCAGCAGTTTATCTTTTTCACCCCTCCACTTT
NA	TRBV5-1	TRBJ2-5	TRBD2	CASSSAGGGETQYF	TGCGCCAGCAGCAGCGCGGGGGGCGGGGAGACCCAGTACTTC
NA	TRBV30	TRBJ1-1	NA	CAWNLGRHTNTEAFF	TGTGCCTGGAACCTAGGGAGACACACGAACACTGAAGCTTTCTTT
NA	TRBV6-1	TRBJ1-6	NA	CASSDHGGDGSPLHF	TGTGCCAGCAGTGACCATGGAGGGGATGGTTCACCCCTCCACTTT
NA	TRBV12-5	TRBJ2-3	NA	CASGLIVRDTQYF	TGTGCTAGTGGTTTGATCGTTAGAGATACGCAGTATTTT
few	TRBV11-3	TRBJ1-4	NA	CASSPQRTATNEKLFF	TGTGCCAGCAGCCCCCAGCGGACAGCAACTAATGAAAAACTGTTTTTT
many	TRBV5-6	TRBJ2-5	TRBD1	CASSLNRGETQYF	TGTGCCAGCAGCTTAAACAGGGGCGAGACCCAGTACTTC
NA	TRBV12-3/TRBV12-4	TRBJ2-5	TRBD1	CASLDRDQETQYF	TGTGCCAGCCTAGACAGGGATCAAGAGACCCAGTACTTC
NA	TRBV12-3/TRBV12-4	TRBJ1-1	NA	CASSFRVDTEAFF	TGTGCCAGCAGTTTTAGAGTTGACACTGAAGCTTTCTTT
NA	TRBV10-1	TRBJ2-3	NA	CAPRGVSTDTQYF	TGCGCCCCCAGGGGAGTAAGCACAGATACGCAGTATTTT
NA	TRBV7-2	TRBJ2-1	TRBD2	CASSLASSGVNEQFF	TGTGCCAGCAGCTTAGCGTCTAGCGGGGTCAATGAGCAGTTCTTC
NA	TRBV7-9	TRBJ2-3	TRBD2	CADRGRVGDTQYF	TGTGCCGACCGAGGGAGGGTGGGAGATACGCAGTATTTT
NA	TRBV10-3	TRBJ1-2	TRBD1	CAIRPGTGNNYGYTF	TGTGCCATCAGACCCGGGACAGGAAATAACTATGGCTACACCTTC
once	TRBV5-1	TRBJ1-1	NA	CASSLGGEVPEAFF	TGCGCCAGCAGCTTGGGAGGGGAGGTCCCTGAAGCTTTCTTT
NA	TRBV30	TRBJ2-3	TRBD2	CAWGTSGVRDTQYF	TGTGCCTGGGGGACTAGCGGGGTTAGGGATACGCAGTATTTT
NA	TRBV18	TRBJ2-2	TRBD2	CASTASGLLTTGELFF	TGTGCCAGCACGGCTAGCGGGCTACTTACCACCGGGGAGCTGTTTTTT
many	TRBV28	TRBJ1-2	NA	CASSPRLGGIYGYTF	TGTGCCAGCAGTCCCAGATTAGGGGGTATATATGGCTACACCTTC
NA	TRBV19	TRBJ2-2	TRBD2	CASSYRGGQGHGGELFF	TGTGCCAGTAGTTATCGGGGGGGCCAGGGGCATGGCGGGGAGCTGTTTTTT
NA	TRBV9	TRBJ2-3	TRBD2	CASSVGLAGITDTQYF	TGTGCCAGCAGCGTAGGACTAGCGGGGATCACAGATACGCAGTATTTT
once	TRBV18	TRBJ2-3	TRBD2	CASSPLAGNTDTQYF	TGTGCCAGCTCCCCCCTAGCGGGGAACACAGATACGCAGTATTTT
NA	TRBV10-1	TRBJ1-3	NA	CASRTLSGNTIYF	TGCGCCAGCCGGACACTCTCTGGAAACACCATATATTTT
NA	TRBV19	TRBJ2-1	NA	CASSIPQVRGEQFF	TGTGCCAGTAGTATACCCCAAGTCCGGGGTGAGCAGTTCTTC
NA	TRBV5-4	TRBJ2-7	TRBD2	CASSLDPSGGLTYEQYF	TGTGCCAGCAGCTTGGATCCTAGCGGGGGACTTACCTACGAGCAGTACTTC
NA	TRBV2	TRBJ1-5	TRBD1	CASNQGGAGQPQHF	TGTGCCAGCAACCAAGGGGGCGCCGGTCAGCCCCAGCATTTT
NA	TRBV7-3	TRBJ2-1	TRBD2	CASSLGTSGNEQFF	TGTGCCAGCAGCTTAGGGACTAGCGGCAATGAGCAGTTCTTC
NA	TRBV24-1	TRBJ1-2	NA	CATSDDNLSGYTF	TGTGCCACCAGTGATGATAATCTATCCGGCTACACCTTC
NA	TRBV28	TRBJ2-5	NA	CASSSYAPETQYF	TGTGCCAGCAGTTCCTACGCCCCAGAGACCCAGTACTTC
NA	TRBV3-1/TRBV3-2	TRBJ1-4	NA	CASSQGLRGLNEKLFF	TGTGCCAGCAGCCAAGGTCTTCGGGGTTTAAATGAAAAACTGTTTTTT
NA	TRBV28	TRBJ1-2	TRBD1	CASSRTGATGGYTF	TGTGCCAGCAGCCGAACAGGGGCCACGGGTGGCTACACCTTC
NA	TRBV7-9	TRBJ2-2	TRBD2	CASSPGLRGSGELFF	TGTGCCAGCAGCCCGGGACTAAGAGGGTCCGGGGAGCTGTTTTTT
NA	TRBV18	TRBJ2-7	NA	CASSPGQGGSYEQYF	TGTGCCAGCTCACCAGGTCAGGGTGGGTCCTACGAGCAGTACTTC
NA	TRBV9	TRBJ2-3	NA	CASSVSILPSTDTQYF	TGTGCCAGCAGCGTGTCTATTCTTCCTAGCACAGATACGCAGTATTTT
NA	TRBV18	TRBJ2-1	TRBD2	CASSPPPPGGMLTYNEQFF	TGTGCCAGCTCACCTCCTCCCCCGGGGGGGATGCTAACCTACAATGAGCAGTTCTTC
once	TRBV2	TRBJ2-1	NA	CASSFQGNEQFF	TGTGCCAGCAGTTTTCAGGGAAATGAGCAGTTCTTC
NA	TRBV5-1	TRBJ1-2	TRBD1	CASSTGTVQGGYTF	TGCGCCAGCAGCACAGGGACAGTCCAAGGAGGCTACACCTTC
NA	TRBV5-1	TRBJ1-3	TRBD1	CASSSNLRDRGGNTIYF	TGCGCCAGCAGCTCGAACCTACGCGACAGGGGTGGAAACACCATATATTTT
NA	TRBV19	TRBJ2-7	NA	CASVDGISYEQYF	TGTGCCAGCGTTGACGGGATCTCCTACGAGCAGTACTTC
NA	TRBV5-4	TRBJ1-6	TRBD1	CASSFGQGNSPLHF	TGTGCCAGCAGCTTCGGACAGGGTAATTCACCCCTCCACTTT
NA	TRBV29-1	TRBJ2-7	TRBD1	CSAVTGEEREQYF	TGCAGCGCGGTGACAGGGGAAGAGCGCGAGCAGTACTTC
NA	TRBV3-1/TRBV3-2	TRBJ2-7	NA	CASSPNRVRDEQYF	TGTGCCAGCAGCCCCAACAGGGTACGAGACGAGCAGTACTTC
NA	TRBV9	TRBJ2-1	TRBD1	CASSVSTRQGARNEQFF	TGTGCCAGCAGCGTCTCCACCAGACAGGGGGCTCGGAATGAGCAGTTCTTC
NA	TRBV9	TRBJ2-1	NA	CASSVDTRFSYNEQFF	TGTGCCAGCAGCGTAGATACTCGCTTTTCCTACAATGAGCAGTTCTTC
NA	TRBV28	TRBJ2-3	TRBD2	CASRRSGGSTDTQYF	TGTGCCAGCAGAAGGAGCGGGGGGTCCACAGATACGCAGTATTTT
NA	TRBV28	TRBJ1-2	NA	CASRSRYGYTF	TGTGCCAGCAGATCCCGCTATGGCTACACCTTC
NA	TRBV4-1	TRBJ1-4	TRBD1	CASSQAARGRNEKLFF	TGCGCCAGCAGCCAAGCGGCGAGGGGGCGGAATGAAAAACTGTTTTTT
NA	TRBV28	TRBJ2-3	TRBD1	CASSSLQGAADTQYF	TGTGCCAGCAGTTCCCTACAGGGGGCGGCAGATACGCAGTATTTT